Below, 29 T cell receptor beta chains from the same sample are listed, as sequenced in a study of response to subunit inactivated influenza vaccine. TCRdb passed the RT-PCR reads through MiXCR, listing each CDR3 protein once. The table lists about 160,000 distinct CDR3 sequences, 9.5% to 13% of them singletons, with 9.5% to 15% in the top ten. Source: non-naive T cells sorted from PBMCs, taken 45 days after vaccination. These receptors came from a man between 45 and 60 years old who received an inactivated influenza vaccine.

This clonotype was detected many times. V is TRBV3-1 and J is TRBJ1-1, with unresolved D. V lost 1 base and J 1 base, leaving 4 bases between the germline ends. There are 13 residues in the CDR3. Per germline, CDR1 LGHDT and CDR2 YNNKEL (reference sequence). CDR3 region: CASSQAGNTEAFF. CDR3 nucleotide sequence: TGTGCCAGCAGCCAAGCGGGGAACACTGAAGCTTTCTTT.

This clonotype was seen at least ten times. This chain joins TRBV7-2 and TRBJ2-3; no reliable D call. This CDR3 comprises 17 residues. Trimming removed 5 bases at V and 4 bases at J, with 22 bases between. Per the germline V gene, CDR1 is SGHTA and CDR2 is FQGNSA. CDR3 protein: CASSLRSPILWADTQYF. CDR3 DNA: TGTGCCAGCAGCCTCAGGTCCCCCATTTTGTGGGCAGATACGCAGTATTTT.

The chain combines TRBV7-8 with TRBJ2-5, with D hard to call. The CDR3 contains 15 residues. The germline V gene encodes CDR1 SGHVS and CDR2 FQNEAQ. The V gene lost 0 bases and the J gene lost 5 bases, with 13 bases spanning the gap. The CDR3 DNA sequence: TGTGCCAGCAGCTTAGCTCTTAATGTCTTCGAGACCCAGTACTTC. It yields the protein CASSLALNVFETQYF.

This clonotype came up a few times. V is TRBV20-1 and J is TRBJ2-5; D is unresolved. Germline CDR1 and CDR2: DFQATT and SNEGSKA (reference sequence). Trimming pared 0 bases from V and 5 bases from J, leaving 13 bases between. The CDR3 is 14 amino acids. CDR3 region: CSAREGGSMETQYF. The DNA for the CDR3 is TGCAGTGCTAGAGAGGGTGGTAGCATGGAGACCCAGTACTTC.

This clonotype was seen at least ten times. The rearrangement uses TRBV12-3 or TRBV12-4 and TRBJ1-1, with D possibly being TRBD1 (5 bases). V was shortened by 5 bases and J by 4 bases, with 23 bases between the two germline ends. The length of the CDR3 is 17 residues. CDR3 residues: CASSDPGATRGGTEAFF. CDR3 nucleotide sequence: TGTGCCAGCAGTGACCCCGGGGCGACTCGAGGAGGCACTGAAGCTTTCTTT.

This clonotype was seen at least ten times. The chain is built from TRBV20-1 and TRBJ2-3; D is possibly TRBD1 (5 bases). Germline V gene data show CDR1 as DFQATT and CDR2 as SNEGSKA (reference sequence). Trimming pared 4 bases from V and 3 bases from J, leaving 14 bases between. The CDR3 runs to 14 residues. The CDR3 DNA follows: TGCAGTGCTAACCCGACAGTAATAACAGATACGCAGTATTTT. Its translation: CSANPTVITDTQYF.

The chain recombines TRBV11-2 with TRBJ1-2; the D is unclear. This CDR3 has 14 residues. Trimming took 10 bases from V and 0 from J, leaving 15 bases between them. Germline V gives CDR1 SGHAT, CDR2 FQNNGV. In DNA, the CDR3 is TGTGCCACCAAAAGGGCGTTTACTAACTATGGCTACACCTTC. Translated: CATKRAFTNYGYTF.

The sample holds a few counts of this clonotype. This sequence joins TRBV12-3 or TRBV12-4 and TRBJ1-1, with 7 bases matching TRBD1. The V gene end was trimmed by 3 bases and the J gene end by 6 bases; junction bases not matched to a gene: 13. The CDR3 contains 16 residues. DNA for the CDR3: TGTGCCAGCAGTTTTCGGGCGAACAGGGGCGGCTCTGAAGCTTTCTTT. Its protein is CASSFRANRGGSEAFF.

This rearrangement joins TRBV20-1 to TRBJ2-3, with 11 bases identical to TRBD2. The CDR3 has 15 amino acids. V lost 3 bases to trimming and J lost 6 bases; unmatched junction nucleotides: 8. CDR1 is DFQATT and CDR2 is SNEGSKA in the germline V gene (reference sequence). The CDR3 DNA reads TGCAGTGCTAGGCGTACTAGCGGGAGAGGGGATACGCAGTATTTT. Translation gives CSARRTSGRGDTQYF.

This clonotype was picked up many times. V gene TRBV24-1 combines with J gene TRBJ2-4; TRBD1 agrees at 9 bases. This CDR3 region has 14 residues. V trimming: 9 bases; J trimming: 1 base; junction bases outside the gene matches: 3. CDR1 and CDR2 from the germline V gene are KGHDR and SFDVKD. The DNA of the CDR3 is TGTGCCACCTCTGACAGGGGGGCCAAAAACATTCAGTACTTC. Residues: CATSDRGAKNIQYF.

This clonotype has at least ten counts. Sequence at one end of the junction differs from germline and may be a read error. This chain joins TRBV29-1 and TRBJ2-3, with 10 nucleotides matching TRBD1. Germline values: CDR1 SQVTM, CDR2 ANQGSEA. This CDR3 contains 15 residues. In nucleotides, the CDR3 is TGCAGCGTCGAAGACAGGGGGCGAGATACAGATACGCAGTATTTT. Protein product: CSVEDRGRDTDTQYF.

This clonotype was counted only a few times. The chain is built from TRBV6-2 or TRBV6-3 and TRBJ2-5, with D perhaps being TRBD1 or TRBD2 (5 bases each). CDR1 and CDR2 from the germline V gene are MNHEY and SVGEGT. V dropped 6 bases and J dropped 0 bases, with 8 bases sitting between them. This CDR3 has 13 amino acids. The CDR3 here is CASRWGNQETQYF. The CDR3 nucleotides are TGTGCCAGCAGATGGGGGAACCAAGAGACCCAGTACTTC.

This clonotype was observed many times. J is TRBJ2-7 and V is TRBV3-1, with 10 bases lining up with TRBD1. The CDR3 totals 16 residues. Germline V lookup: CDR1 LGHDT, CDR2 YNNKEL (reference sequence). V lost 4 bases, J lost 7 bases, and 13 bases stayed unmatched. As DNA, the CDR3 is TGTGCCAGCAGCCGAAAAACCGGGACAGGGGATTGGGAGCAGTACTTC. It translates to CASSRKTGTGDWEQYF.

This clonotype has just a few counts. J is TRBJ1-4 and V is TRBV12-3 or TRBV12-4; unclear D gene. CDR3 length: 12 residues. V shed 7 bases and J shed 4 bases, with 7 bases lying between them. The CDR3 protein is CASTGINEKLFF. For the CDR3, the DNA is TGTGCCAGCACCGGAATTAATGAAAAACTGTTTTTT.

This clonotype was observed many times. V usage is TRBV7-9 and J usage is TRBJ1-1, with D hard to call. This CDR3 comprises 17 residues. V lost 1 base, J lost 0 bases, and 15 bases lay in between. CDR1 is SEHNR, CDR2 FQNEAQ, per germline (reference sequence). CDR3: CASSLVWSLTLNTEAFF. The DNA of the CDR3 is TGTGCCAGCAGCTTAGTCTGGTCCCTTACACTGAACACTGAAGCTTTCTTT.

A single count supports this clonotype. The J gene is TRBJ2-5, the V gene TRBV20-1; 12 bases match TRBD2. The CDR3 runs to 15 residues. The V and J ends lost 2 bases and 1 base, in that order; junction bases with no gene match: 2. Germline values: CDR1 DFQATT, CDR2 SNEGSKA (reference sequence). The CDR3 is CSARPTSGSQETQYF. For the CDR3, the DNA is TGCAGTGCTAGACCGACTAGCGGGAGCCAAGAGACCCAGTACTTC.

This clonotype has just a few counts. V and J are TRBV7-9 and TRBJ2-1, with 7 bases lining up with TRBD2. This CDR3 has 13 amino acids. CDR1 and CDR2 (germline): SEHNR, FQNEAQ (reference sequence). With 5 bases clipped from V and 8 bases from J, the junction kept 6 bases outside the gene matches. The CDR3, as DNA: TGTGCCAGCAGCACTGGGACTACTTATGAGCAGTTCTTC. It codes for CASSTGTTYEQFF. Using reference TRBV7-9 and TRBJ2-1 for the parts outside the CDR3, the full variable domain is DTGVSQNPRHKITKRGQNVTFRCDPISEHNRLYWYRQTLGQGPEFLTYFQNEAQLEKSRLLSDRFSAERPKGSFSTLEIQRTEQGDSAMYLCASSTGTTYEQFFGPGTRLTVL.

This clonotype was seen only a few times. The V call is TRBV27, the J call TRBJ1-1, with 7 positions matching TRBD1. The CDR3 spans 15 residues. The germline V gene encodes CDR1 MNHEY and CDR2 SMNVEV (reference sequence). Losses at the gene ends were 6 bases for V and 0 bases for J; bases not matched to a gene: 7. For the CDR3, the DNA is TGTGCCAGCAGCAAACGGGGACAGTTGAACACTGAAGCTTTCTTT. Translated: CASSKRGQLNTEAFF.

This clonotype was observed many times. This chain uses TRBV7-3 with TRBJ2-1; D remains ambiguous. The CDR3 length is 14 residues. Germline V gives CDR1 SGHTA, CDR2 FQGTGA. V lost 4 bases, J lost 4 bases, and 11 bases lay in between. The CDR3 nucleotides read TGTGCCAGCAGCTCCTTGGACGATTACAATGAGCAGTTCTTC. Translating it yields CASSSLDDYNEQFF.

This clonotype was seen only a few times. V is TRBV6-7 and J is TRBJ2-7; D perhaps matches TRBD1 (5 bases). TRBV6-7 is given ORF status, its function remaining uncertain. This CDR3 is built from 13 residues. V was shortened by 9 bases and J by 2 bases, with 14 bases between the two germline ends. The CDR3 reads CARAFARAYEQYF. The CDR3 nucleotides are TGTGCCAGGGCCTTTGCCAGGGCCTACGAGCAGTACTTC.

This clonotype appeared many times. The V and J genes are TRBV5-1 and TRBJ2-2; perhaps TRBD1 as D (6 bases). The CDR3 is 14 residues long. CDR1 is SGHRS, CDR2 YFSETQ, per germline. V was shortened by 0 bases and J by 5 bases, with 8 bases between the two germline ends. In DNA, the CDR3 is TGCGCCAGCAGCTTGGGCCAGGGGACCGGGGAGCTGTTTTTT. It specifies CASSLGQGTGELFF.

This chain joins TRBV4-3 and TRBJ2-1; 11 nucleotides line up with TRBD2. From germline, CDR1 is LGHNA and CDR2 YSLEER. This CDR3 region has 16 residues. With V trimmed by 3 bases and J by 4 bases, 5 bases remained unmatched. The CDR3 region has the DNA TGCGCCAGCAGCCATAGCGGGGGGGCCTTTTACAATGAGCAGTTCTTC. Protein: CASSHSGGAFYNEQFF.

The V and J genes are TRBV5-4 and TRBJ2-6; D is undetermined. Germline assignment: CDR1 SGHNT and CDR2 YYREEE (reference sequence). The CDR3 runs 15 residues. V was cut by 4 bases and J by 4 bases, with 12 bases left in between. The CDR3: CASSQRVTGANVLTF. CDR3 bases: TGTGCCAGCAGCCAAAGGGTTACCGGGGCCAACGTCCTGACTTTC.

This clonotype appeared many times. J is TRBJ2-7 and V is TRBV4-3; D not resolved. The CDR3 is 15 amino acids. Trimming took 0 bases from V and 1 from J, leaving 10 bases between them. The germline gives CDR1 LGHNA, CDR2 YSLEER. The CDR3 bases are TGCGCCAGCAGCCAAGAATCGGCCCGGTCCTACGAGCAGTACTTC. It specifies CASSQESARSYEQYF.

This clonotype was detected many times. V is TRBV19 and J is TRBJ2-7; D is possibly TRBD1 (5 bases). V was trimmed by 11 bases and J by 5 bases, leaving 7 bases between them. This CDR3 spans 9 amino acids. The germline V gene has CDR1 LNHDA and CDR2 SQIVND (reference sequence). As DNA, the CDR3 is TGTGCCGTAGGGGACGAGCAGTACTTC. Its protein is CAVGDEQYF.

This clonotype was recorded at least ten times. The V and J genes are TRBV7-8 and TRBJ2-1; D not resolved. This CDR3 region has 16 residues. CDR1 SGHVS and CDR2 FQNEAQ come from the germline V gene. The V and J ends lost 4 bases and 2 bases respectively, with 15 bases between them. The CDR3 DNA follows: TGTGCCAGCAGCTCAGAGCAACTATCAACCTACAATGAGCAGTTCTTC. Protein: CASSSEQLSTYNEQFF. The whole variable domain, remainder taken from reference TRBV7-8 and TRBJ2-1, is GAGVSQSPRYKVAKRGQDVALRCDPISGHVSLFWYQQALGQGPEFLTYFQNEAQLDKSGLPSDRFFAERPEGSVSTLKIQRTQQEDSAVYLCASSSEQLSTYNEQFFGPGTRLTVL.

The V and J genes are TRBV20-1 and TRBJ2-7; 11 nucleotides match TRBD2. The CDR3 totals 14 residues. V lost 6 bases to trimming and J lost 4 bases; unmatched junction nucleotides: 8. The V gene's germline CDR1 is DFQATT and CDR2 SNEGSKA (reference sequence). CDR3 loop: CSAHPTSGSYEQYF. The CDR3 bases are TGCAGTGCCCACCCCACTAGCGGGAGTTACGAGCAGTACTTC.

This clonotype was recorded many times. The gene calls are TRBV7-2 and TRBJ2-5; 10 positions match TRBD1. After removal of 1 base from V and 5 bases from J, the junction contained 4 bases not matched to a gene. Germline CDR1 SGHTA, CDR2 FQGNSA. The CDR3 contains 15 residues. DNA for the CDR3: TGTGCCAGCAGCTTAGGGACAGGGGGATCGGAGACCCAGTACTTC. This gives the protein CASSLGTGGSETQYF. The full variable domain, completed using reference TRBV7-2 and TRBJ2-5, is GAGVSQSPSNKVTEKGKDVELRCDPISGHTALYWYRQSLGQGLEFLIYFQGNSAPDKSGLPSDRFSAERTGGSVSTLTIQRTQQEDSAVYLCASSLGTGGSETQYFGPGTRLLVL.

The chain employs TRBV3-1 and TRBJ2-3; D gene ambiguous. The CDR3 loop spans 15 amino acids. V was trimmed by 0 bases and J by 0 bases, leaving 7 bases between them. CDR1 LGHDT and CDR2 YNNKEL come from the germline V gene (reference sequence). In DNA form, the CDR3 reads TGTGCCAGCAGCCAAGATTTGTATAGCACAGATACGCAGTATTTT. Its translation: CASSQDLYSTDTQYF.